This T cell receptor (beta chain) is drawn from a study of cytomegalovirus exposure and HLA in healthy donors. The V and J ends lost 6 bases and 6 bases respectively, with 19 bases between them. Per germline, CDR1 SSHAT and CDR2 FNYEAQ (reference sequence). The CDR3 sequence is 15 residues long. The study ran its PCR with 60 Vbeta and 13 Jbeta primers. TCRdb's copy holds only in-frame clones and misses some; the assay was immunoSEQ multiplex PCR. This sample has about 110,000 clones; 70% occur once, and the top ten carry under 13%. The V call is TRBV7-7, the J call TRBJ2-3, with D possibly being TRBD2 (6 bases). The receptor comes from a man aged 40-50 years in good health and CMV-seropositive. The specimen sequenced was PBMCs. The CDR3 DNA sequence: TGTGCCAGCAGTCGGGACTCGTATGGGGAGGATACGCAGTATTTT. As protein: CASSRDSYGEDTQYF.